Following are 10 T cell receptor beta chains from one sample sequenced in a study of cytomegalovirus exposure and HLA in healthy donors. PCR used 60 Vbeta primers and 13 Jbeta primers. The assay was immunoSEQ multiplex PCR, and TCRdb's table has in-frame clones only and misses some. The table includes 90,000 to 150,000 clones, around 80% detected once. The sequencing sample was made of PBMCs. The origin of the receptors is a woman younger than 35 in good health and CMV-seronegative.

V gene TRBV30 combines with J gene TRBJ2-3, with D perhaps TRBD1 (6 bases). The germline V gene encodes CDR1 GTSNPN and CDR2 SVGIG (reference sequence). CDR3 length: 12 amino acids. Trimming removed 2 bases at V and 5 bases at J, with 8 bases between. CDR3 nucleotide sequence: TGTGCCTGGAGTTTACAGGGAGATACGCAGTATTTT. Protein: CAWSLQGDTQYF.

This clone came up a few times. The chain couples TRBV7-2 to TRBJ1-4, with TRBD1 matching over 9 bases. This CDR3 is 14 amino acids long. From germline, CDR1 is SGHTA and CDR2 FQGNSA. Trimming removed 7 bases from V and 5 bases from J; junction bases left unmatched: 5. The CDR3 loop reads CASTLDRGNEKLFF. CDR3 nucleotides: TGTGCCAGCACCCTTGACAGGGGGAATGAAAAACTGTTTTTT.

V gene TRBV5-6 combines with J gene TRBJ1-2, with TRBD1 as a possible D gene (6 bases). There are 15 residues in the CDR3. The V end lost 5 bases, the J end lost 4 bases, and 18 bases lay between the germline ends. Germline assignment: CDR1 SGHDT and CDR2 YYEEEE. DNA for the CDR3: TGTGCCAGCAGTTTAAACCTACAGGGATTCTATGGCTACACCTTC. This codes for CASSLNLQGFYGYTF. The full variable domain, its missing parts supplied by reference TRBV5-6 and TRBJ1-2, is DAGVTQSPTHLIKTRGQQVTLRCSPKSGHDTVSWYQQALGQGPQFIFQYYEEEERQRGNFPDRFSGHQFPNYSSELNVNALLLGDSALYLCASSLNLQGFYGYTFGSGTRLTVV.

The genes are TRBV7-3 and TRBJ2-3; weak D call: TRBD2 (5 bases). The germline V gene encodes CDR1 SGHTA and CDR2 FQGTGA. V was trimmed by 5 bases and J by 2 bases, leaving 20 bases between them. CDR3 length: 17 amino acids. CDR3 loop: CASSRNTGRGITDTQYF. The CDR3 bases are TGTGCCAGCAGCCGAAACACTGGTCGGGGAATCACAGATACGCAGTATTTT.

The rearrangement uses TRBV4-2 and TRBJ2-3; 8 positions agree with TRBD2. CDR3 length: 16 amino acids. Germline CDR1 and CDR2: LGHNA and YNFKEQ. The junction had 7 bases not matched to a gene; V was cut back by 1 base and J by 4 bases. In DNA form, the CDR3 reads TGTGCCAGCAGCCAAGTGCCCGCGGGGGGCCCAGATACGCAGTATTTT. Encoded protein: CASSQVPAGGPDTQYF.

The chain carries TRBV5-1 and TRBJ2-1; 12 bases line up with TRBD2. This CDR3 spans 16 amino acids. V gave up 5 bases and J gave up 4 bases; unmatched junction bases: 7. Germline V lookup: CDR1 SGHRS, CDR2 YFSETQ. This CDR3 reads CASSPLTSGGYNEQFF. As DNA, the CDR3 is TGCGCCAGCAGTCCTCTGACTAGCGGGGGATACAATGAGCAGTTCTTC. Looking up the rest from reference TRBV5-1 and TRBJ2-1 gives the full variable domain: KAGVTQTPRYLIKTRGQQVTLSCSPISGHRSVSWYQQTPGQGLQFLFEYFSETQRNKGNFPGRFSGRQFSNSRSEMNVSTLELGDSALYLCASSPLTSGGYNEQFFGPGTRLTVL.

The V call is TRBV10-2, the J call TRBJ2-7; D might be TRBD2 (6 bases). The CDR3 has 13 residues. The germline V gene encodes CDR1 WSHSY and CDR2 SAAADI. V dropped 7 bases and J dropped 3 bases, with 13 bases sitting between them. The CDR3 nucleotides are TGCGCCAGCAAGGGTAGCGGAATCTACGAGCAGTACTTC. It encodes CASKGSGIYEQYF.

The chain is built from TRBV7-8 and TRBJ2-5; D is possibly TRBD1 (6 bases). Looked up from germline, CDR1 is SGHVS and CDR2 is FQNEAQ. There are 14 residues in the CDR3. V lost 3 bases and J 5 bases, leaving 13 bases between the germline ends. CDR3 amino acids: CASSFNRGKETQYF. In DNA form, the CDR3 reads TGTGCCAGCAGCTTTAATAGGGGGAAGGAGACCCAGTACTTC.

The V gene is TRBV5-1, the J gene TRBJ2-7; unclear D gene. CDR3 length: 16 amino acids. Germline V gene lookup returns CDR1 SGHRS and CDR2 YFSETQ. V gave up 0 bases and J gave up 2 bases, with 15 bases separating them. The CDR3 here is CASSLASGIAAYEQYF. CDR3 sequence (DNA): TGCGCCAGCAGCTTGGCATCGGGTATTGCCGCCTACGAGCAGTACTTC. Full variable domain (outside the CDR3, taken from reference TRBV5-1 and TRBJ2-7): KAGVTQTPRYLIKTRGQQVTLSCSPISGHRSVSWYQQTPGQGLQFLFEYFSETQRNKGNFPGRFSGRQFSNSRSEMNVSTLELGDSALYLCASSLASGIAAYEQYFGPGTRLTVT.

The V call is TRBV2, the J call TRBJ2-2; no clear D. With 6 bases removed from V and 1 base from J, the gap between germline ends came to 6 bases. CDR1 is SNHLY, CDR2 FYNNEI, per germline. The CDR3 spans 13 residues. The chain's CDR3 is CASSTENTGELFF. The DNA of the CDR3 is TGTGCCAGCAGCACAGAGAACACCGGGGAGCTGTTTTTT.